This TCR beta chain was identified during a study of regulatory T cells in long-lasting Graves disease. Study-level results: Persistent cases favored TRBV28, TRBJ1-2 and TRBJ2-5.

CDR1 is KGHDR, CDR2 SFDVKD, per germline. The CDR3 has 16 amino acids. V shed 5 bases and J shed 4 bases, with 20 bases lying between them. This clonotype was picked up many times. Its target is not known. Time point specified: newly diagnosed GD, antithyroid drugs for less than 3 months. The TCR library was made from RNA that had been extracted from PBMCs in TRIzol. Construction of TCR beta libraries relied on iRepertoire HTBI primers and on Arm-PCR targeting CDR3 regions. TCRdb fed the multiplex PCR reads into MiXCR, producing one record per CDR3 protein. In the table there are a few hundred thousand distinct CDR3 sequences, about 13% of which are singletons. These data were also reused for a study on T cells in Graves' hyperthyroidism and ophthalmopathy. That study reports: Diagnostic decisions used clinical symptoms, serum thyroxine and TRAb, thyroid ultrasound and orbital computed tomography. TCR CDR3 underwent first-round RT-PCR with the HTBI primer set. The model foresaw ophthalmopathy a median 6.5 months prior to onset.

The TCR was taken from a man in his thirties or forties with Graves disease. The chain combines TRBV24-1 with TRBJ2-7, with a weak D call TRBD2 (5 bases). Here the sequenced sample was peripheral blood mononuclear cells (PBMCs), taken at new diagnosis, from a patient treated with antithyroid drugs. This CDR3 is CATSGSGFRLNYEQYF. The CDR3 DNA reads TGTGCCACCAGTGGATCGGGGTTCCGCCTTAATTACGAGCAGTACTTC.